Below, 13 T cell receptor beta chains from the same sample are listed, as sequenced in a study of blood T cell repertoires in COVID-19. Repertoires were generated with immunoSEQ multiplex PCR, while TCRdb's copy carries only in-frame clones and drops some. The repertoire holds under 150,000 clones, with around 86% as singletons. The sample comprised peripheral blood. These receptors were collected from a woman between 50 and 59 years old who had recovered from COVID-19.

The chain combines TRBV24-1 with TRBJ2-1; 13 bases align to TRBD2. Trimming cost V 3 bases and J 4 bases; bases outside gene matches: 8. CDR1 and CDR2 (germline): KGHDR, SFDVKD. This CDR3 is built from 18 residues. The CDR3 DNA follows: TGTGCCACCAGTGATGCAACTTGGACTAGCGGGAGTTACAATGAGCAGTTCTTC. Amino acid sequence: CATSDATWTSGSYNEQFF.

V is TRBV27 and J is TRBJ1-1, with a possible D match to TRBD1 (6 bases). The CDR3 consists of 16 residues. Trimming took off 3 bases at V and 0 bases at J, with 14 bases between the two ends. Germline V gives CDR1 MNHEY, CDR2 SMNVEV (reference sequence). CDR3 loop: CASSFSRQVMNTEAFF. Here the CDR3 DNA reads TGTGCCAGCAGTTTTAGCCGACAGGTCATGAACACTGAAGCTTTCTTT.

The V call is TRBV9, the J call TRBJ2-5, with 9 bases aligning to TRBD1. V trimming: 2 bases; J trimming: 5 bases; junction bases outside the gene matches: 7. The CDR3 consists of 15 residues. Germline-derived CDR1 and CDR2 are SGDLS and YYNGEE. This CDR3 reads CASSVAQGAGETQYF. CDR3 bases: TGTGCCAGCAGCGTCGCACAGGGGGCTGGGGAGACCCAGTACTTC.

The genes are TRBV29-1 and TRBJ2-1; 8 bases fit TRBD2. The CDR3 is made up of 14 amino acids. Germline V CDR1 and CDR2: SQVTM, ANQGSEA. V shed 4 bases and J 1 base; nucleotides not matched to a gene: 3. CDR3 sequence reads: CSVGRGGSYNEQFF. The CDR3 nucleotides are TGCAGCGTTGGTCGGGGGGGATCCTACAATGAGCAGTTCTTC.

The genes are TRBV3-1 (or the pseudogene TRBV3-2) and TRBJ1-2; 8 nucleotides line up with TRBD1. CDR3 length: 14 amino acids. V was pared by 7 bases and J by 4 bases, with 8 bases of the junction left unmatched. Germline lookup yields CDR1 LGHDT and CDR2 YNNKEL (reference sequence). The CDR3 is CASINSGGGYGYTF. The CDR3, as DNA: TGTGCCAGCATTAACTCAGGGGGCGGCTATGGCTACACCTTC.

The rearrangement links TRBV2 to TRBJ2-1; 8 bases are shared with TRBD2. CDR3 length equals 13 residues. CDR1 is SNHLY and CDR2 is FYNNEI in the germline V gene. V shed 6 bases, J shed 12 bases, and the junction held 10 bases outside the gene matches. The CDR3 coding sequence is TGTGCCAGCAGAGGTAATAGCGGGATAGGGCAGTTCTTC. Its protein product is CASRGNSGIGQFF.

The chain carries TRBV11-3 and TRBJ2-2, with 13 nucleotides matching TRBD2. Trimming cost V 2 bases and J 8 bases; bases outside gene matches: 2. Germline CDR1 and CDR2: SGHNT and YENEEA. This CDR3 is built from 15 residues. The CDR3 nucleotides read TGTGCCAGCAGCTTACTACTAGCGGGAGGGGGGGAGCTGTTTTTT. It specifies CASSLLLAGGGELFF.

V and J are TRBV6-5 and TRBJ2-7; no definite D call. Deletions cut 0 bases from V and 2 bases from J, with 14 bases between. This CDR3 is built from 16 residues. The germline V gene encodes CDR1 MNHEY and CDR2 SVGAGI. CDR3 coding DNA: TGTGCCAGCAGTTACTCCAGTTCGTTCCGGGCCTACGAGCAGTACTTC. Translating it yields CASSYSSSFRAYEQYF.

In DNA form, the CDR3 reads TGTGCCTGGAGTACAGGGGTTAAAGGGTATGGCTACACCTTC. Translated, it gives CAWSTGVKGYGYTF. V gene TRBV30 combines with J gene TRBJ1-2, with 7 bases identical to TRBD1. The CDR3 spans 14 residues. Germline CDR1 and CDR2: GTSNPN and SVGIG (reference sequence). The V gene end was trimmed by 2 bases and the J gene end by 5 bases; junction bases not matched to a gene: 8.

This clone was seen just once. The chain joins TRBV30 to TRBJ2-7; the match to TRBD1 covers 8 bases. Per the germline V gene, CDR1 is GTSNPN and CDR2 is SVGIG (reference sequence). The V and J ends lost 5 bases and 2 bases, in that order; junction bases with no gene match: 2. The CDR3 consists of 12 residues. The CDR3: CAWAGQAYEQYF. The CDR3 DNA reads TGTGCCTGGGCGGGACAGGCCTACGAGCAGTACTTC.

The chain carries TRBV2 and TRBJ1-2; 8 bases match TRBD1. CDR3 length: 14 amino acids. The J segment lost 8 bases and the V segment lost 5 bases, leaving 10 bases of the junction unmatched. Per the germline V gene, CDR1 is SNHLY and CDR2 is FYNNEI. The CDR3 sequence is CASSTGQAFRGYTF. Written as DNA, the CDR3 is TGTGCCAGCAGTACGGGACAGGCTTTTCGGGGCTACACCTTC.

The V gene is TRBV19, the J gene TRBJ2-1; D gene ambiguous. The V gene's germline CDR1 is LNHDA and CDR2 SQIVND (reference sequence). Trimming took off 1 base at V and 6 bases at J, with 10 bases between the two ends. This CDR3 contains 14 residues. CDR3 in amino acids: CASSIASSSNEQFF. CDR3 coding DNA: TGTGCCAGTAGTATAGCTTCCTCCAGCAATGAGCAGTTCTTC. Looking up the rest from reference TRBV19 and TRBJ2-1 gives the full variable domain: DGGITQSPKYLFRKEGQNVTLSCEQNLNHDAMYWYRQDPGQGLRLIYYSQIVNDFQKGDIAEGYSVSREKKESFPLTVTSAQKNPTAFYLCASSIASSSNEQFFGPGTRLTVL.

The chain carries TRBV10-3 and TRBJ1-5; D remains unclear. Germline V lookup: CDR1 ENHRY, CDR2 SYGVKD. The CDR3 spans 10 residues. CDR3 in amino acids: CGGCNQPQHF. For the CDR3, the DNA is TGTGGAGGGTGTAATCAGCCCCAGCATTTT.